This T cell receptor beta chain was observed in a study of Graves' ophthalmopathy and Graves' hyperthyroidism (dated by TCRdb to 2016 to 2019). General notes on the study: Peripheral blood samples were taken at the time of initial diagnosis, before any treatment was given. TCR beta repertoire signatures were used to distinguish Graves' ophthalmopathy from Graves' hyperthyroidism and to predict progression to ophthalmopathy. In total, approximately 130 blood samples were TCR-sequenced: approximately 40 ophthalmopathy, some 80 hyperthyroidism and about 17 hyperthyroidism-to-ophthalmopathy patients. To explore V-J signatures that distinguish ophthalmopathy from hyperthyroidism, a discovery set of 90 to 100 patients was enrolled, made up of approximately 45 with ophthalmopathy and 55 to 65 with stable hyperthyroidism. An independent validation cohort comprised around 20 hyperthyroidism patients and about 16 patients who later progressed from hyperthyroidism to ophthalmopathy. T-cell repertoires of thyroid tissue and blood were compared in over 5 hyperthyroidism patients. After sampling, hyperthyroidism patients received methimazole starting at 30 mg daily, and ophthalmopathy patients received high-dose intravenous methylprednisolone. For training and testing, the 100 or so patients in the discovery cohort were randomly divided in a 7:3 ratio.

Trimming removed 5 bases from V and 7 bases from J; the gene matches leave 7 bases unexplained. For CDR1 and CDR2, the germline V gene (reference sequence) lists GTSNPN and SVGIG. The CDR3 sequence holds 12 residues, the cysteine and phenylalanine included. Solely the CDR3 DNA is kept, with 36 bases framed from the first base. General findings and caveats noted by the study authors: Most expanded thyroid clonotypes with a frequency above 0.001 also appeared in blood, which suggests that blood repertoires may reflect the immune response in the thyroid. In validation, the model predicted ophthalmopathy progression with about 71% sensitivity and 72.22% specificity; some 13 predicted patients were CT-confirmed with GO in a median of 6.5 months. Ophthalmopathy was separated from stable hyperthyroidism by the 13-signature model with about 88% sensitivity and just under 84% specificity in cross-validation and with 80%/75% in the test set. Sample size was not predetermined statistically, and investigators were not blinded to group allocation.

TCR beta CDR3 regions were amplified from RNA transcripts for repertoire sequencing. A first-round RT-PCR used HTBI primers with the Qiagen OneStep RT-PCR kit, followed by a second-round multiplex PCR, size selection and purification. The libraries underwent paired-end sequencing with 100 bp reads on an Illumina HiSeq2000. Processing in the source paper ran as follows. SOAPnuke was used for read processing, and reads with adapters, uncalled bases, a mean Phred below 15, or no exact constant-primer or identifier match were discarded. COPE v1.2.5 was used to merge the high-quality paired reads. Each unique nucleotide sequence was defined as a clonotype, and clonotypes were aligned to IMGT TRB V, D and J references with MiTCR v1.1. Only V-J combinations with frequency above 0.0001 were analysed, covering approximately 99% of repertoires. A TCR clonal expansion and chaos score per V-J combination was defined as the ratio of F50 clonal expansion to chaos observed in the TCRdist matrix. Welch's t-statistics and random forest were used to narrow the features down to around twelve V-J combinations, which were then fed into a naive Bayes classifier. The similarity between thyroid and blood repertoires was quantified using the Morisita-Horn index. The public sequencing data were trimmed at Q25 with fastp and processed into clonotypes with MiXCR by TCRdb, which kept only in-frame beta chains. For every CDR3 protein sequence, its rows merge into one entry that carries the most common genes and DNA. The V and J calls, along with clone size, are taken from TCRdb and not from the paper's own processing. The sample yields 680,000 or so distinct CDR3 sequences; 22% were counted once. The top ten clonotypes cover about 6.6% of the sample.

A patient counted as having stable hyperthyroidism if there was no progression to ophthalmopathy within 18 months of follow-up. The hyperthyroidism patients were 18 to 65 years old and newly diagnosed, with a disease duration of less than 2 months. Patients were excluded if they had other autoimmune diseases, uncontrolled infections, pregnancy or lactation. Clinical symptoms, serum thyroxine, TRAb, thyroid ultrasound and orbital computed tomography formed the basis of the diagnosis. Using Ficoll-Paque density gradient centrifugation, PBMCs were isolated from roughly 9.2 ml of fresh peripheral blood. Total RNA was extracted using Trizol reagent, and RNA quality was checked on an Agilent 2100 Bioanalyzer. In this sample, this clonotype turned up a few times. It lacks a known antigen. The record has no base qualities; no much larger clone is one base away.

This sequence uses TRBV30 and TRBJ1-1; 7 bases in the junction line up with TRBD1. The TCR comes from a woman between 18 and 29 years old with stable Graves' hyperthyroidism. Some clones in this sample may be carry-over from other donors' samples. Donor details come from another sample of the same person, matched by shared clones. The sample comprised peripheral blood. At the DNA level, the sequence is TGTGCCTGGGGGGACAGACCAGGTGAAGCTTTCTTT. This gives the protein CAWGDRPGEAFF. Outside the CDR3, residues come from the reference TRBV30 and TRBJ1-1 proteins, so the full variable domain is: SQTIHQWPATLVQPVGSPLSLECTVEGTSNPNLYWYRQAAGRGLQLLFYSVGIGQISSEVPQNLSASRPQDRQFILSSKKLLLSDSGFYLCAWGDRPGEAFFGQGTRLTVV.